This T cell receptor beta chain was recorded in a study of blood T cell repertoires in COVID-19. Study background: Both acute and convalescent COVID-19 samples were obtained from the United States, Italy and Spain.

Trimming cost V 3 bases and J 0 bases, with 17 bases left between them. Germline V lookup: CDR1 SGHAT, CDR2 FQNNGV. The CDR3 contains 17 residues. The assay was immunoSEQ multiplex PCR, and TCRdb's table has in-frame clones only and misses some. This sample has about 90,000 clones, with roughly four fifths found just once. This chain connects TRBV11-2 to TRBJ1-2, with D possibly matching TRBD1 (6 bases). The sequencing input was peripheral blood. The TCR sequence derives from a human donor in a cohort sampled during active COVID-19. The CDR3 DNA reads TGTGCCAGCAGCTTGGGGCCAGGGGCGATTGCTAACTATGGCTACACCTTC. Protein: CASSLGPGAIANYGYTF.